Below, 28 T cell receptor beta chains from the same sample are listed, as sequenced in a study of T cell repertoires in cytomegalovirus infection (dated by TCRdb to about 2019). The data were produced on an Illumina HiSeq 1500. TCRdb ran its own pipeline on the public reads, namely fastp trimming at Q25 and MiXCR clone calling, and kept in-frame beta chains. One record per CDR3 amino acid sequence lists the most common genes and DNA. The sample has 350,000 to 500,000 distinct CDR3 sequences on record, roughly a third of them singletons. The ten largest clones capture about an eighth of the sample. The sample taken for sequencing was PBMCs. Every receptor here comes from a human donor in good health (CMV status not recorded). Some clones in this sample may be carry-over from other donors' samples.

This clonotype occurred a few times. The rearrangement uses TRBV6-6 and TRBJ2-7; D perhaps matches TRBD2 (6 bases). This CDR3 has 12 residues. CDR1 MNHNY and CDR2 SVGAGI come from the germline V gene (reference sequence). V was clipped by 4 bases and J by 7 bases, with 11 bases between them. For the CDR3, the DNA is TGTGCCAGCAGTTCCGGGACTTTAGAGCAGTACTTC. Translated, it gives CASSSGTLEQYF.

This clonotype showed up just a few times. J is TRBJ2-3 and V is TRBV6-5, with D perhaps matching TRBD2 (5 bases). V shed 7 bases and J shed 3 bases, with 11 bases lying between them. The V gene's germline CDR1 is MNHEY and CDR2 SVGAGI. The CDR3 runs to 13 residues. CDR3 bases: TGTGCCAGCACATCCCCGGGGACAGATACGCAGTATTTT. Translating gives CASTSPGTDTQYF.

In this sample, this clonotype turned up a few times. The chain employs TRBV18 and TRBJ2-3, with D uncertain. The CDR3 contains 13 residues. Trimming left V 2 bases short and J 4 bases short, with 7 bases between. Germline V gene lookup returns CDR1 KGHSH and CDR2 LQKENI. CDR3 nucleotides: TGTGCCAGCTCACCAGTTCTAGCAGATACGCAGTATTTT. It yields the protein CASSPVLADTQYF.

This sequence joins TRBV2 and TRBJ2-7; 11 nucleotides match TRBD1. V shed 7 bases and J 4 bases; nucleotides not matched to a gene: 9. Germline V gene sequence: CDR1 SNHLY, CDR2 FYNNEI. This CDR3 contains 15 residues. The CDR3 protein is CASTWDRGFPYEQYF. CDR3 nucleotides: TGTGCCAGCACTTGGGACAGGGGGTTTCCATACGAGCAGTACTTC.

V and J are TRBV20-1 and TRBJ2-5, with D unresolved. The CDR3 extends over 11 amino acids. The V gene's germline CDR1 is DFQATT and CDR2 SNEGSKA (reference sequence). V lost 6 bases and J 3 bases, leaving 8 bases between the germline ends. In DNA, the CDR3 is TGCAGTGCCAGGTGGGAAGAGACCCAGTACTTC. Protein product: CSARWEETQYF.

This clonotype was detected once. Germline is not matched at one junction end, which may reflect a read error. In DNA, the CDR3 is TGTGCCAGCCGCTTTGGACAGGGGGCACATACTGAAGCTTTCTTT. It codes for CASRFGQGAHTEAFF. The V gene is TRBV7-8, the J gene TRBJ1-1; 11 bases align to TRBD1. This CDR3 region has 15 residues. Germline assignment: CDR1 SGHVS and CDR2 FQNEAQ.

This clonotype was detected only a few times. This chain joins TRBV20-1 and TRBJ2-3, with D tentatively TRBD2 (5 bases). The V gene lost 8 bases and the J gene lost 1 base, with 28 bases spanning the gap. CDR3 size: 18 residues. Germline CDR1 and CDR2: DFQATT and SNEGSKA (reference sequence). The CDR3 nucleotides are TGCAGTACCGCACTAGGAGTTTCTTGGAGGCACGGCACAGATACGCAGTATTTT. It translates to CSTALGVSWRHGTDTQYF.

The CDR3 loop is CASSDSGHGNSPLHF. DNA of the CDR3: TGTGCCAGCAGCGATTCGGGTCACGGTAATTCACCCCTCCACTTT. This rearrangement joins TRBV9 to TRBJ1-6; D is uncertain. Trimming left V 3 bases short and J 6 bases short, with 13 bases between. Germline V gene sequence: CDR1 SGDLS, CDR2 YYNGEE. The CDR3 is 15 amino acids.

There are a few counts of this clonotype. The V gene is TRBV12-3 or TRBV12-4, the J gene TRBJ1-1; a possible D gene is TRBD1 (5 bases). The CDR3 extends over 14 amino acids. The germline V and J ends were trimmed by 6 bases and 1 base, with 12 bases remaining between them. The CDR3 bases are TGTGCCAGCAGGGCGCGGGGGACGAACACTGAAGCTTTCTTT. Encoded protein: CASRARGTNTEAFF.

The chain carries TRBV6-1 and TRBJ2-1; TRBD2 aligns across 10 bases. The V segment lost 6 bases and the J segment 8 bases; nucleotides outside the gene matches: 4. Germline-derived CDR1 and CDR2 are MNHNS and SASEGT. CDR3 size: 13 residues. The CDR3 protein is CASRSLAGDEQFF. Written as DNA, the CDR3 is TGTGCCAGCAGATCCCTAGCGGGGGATGAGCAGTTCTTC.

The gene calls are TRBV25-1 and TRBJ1-5, with D possibly matching TRBD1 (5 bases). The CDR3 runs 14 residues. Germline assignment: CDR1 MGHDK and CDR2 SYGVNS. V was cut by 4 bases and J by 6 bases, with 13 bases left in between. CDR3 sequence: CASSGGATVQPQHF. CDR3 coding DNA: TGTGCCAGCAGTGGTGGGGCTACGGTTCAGCCCCAGCATTTT.

The sample holds many counts of this clonotype. The chain couples TRBV11-2 to TRBJ1-2; tentative D call: TRBD1 (6 bases). Germline V CDR1 and CDR2: SGHAT, FQNNGV. V dropped 0 bases and J dropped 8 bases, with 19 bases sitting between them. This CDR3 contains 16 residues. DNA of the CDR3: TGTGCCAGCAGCTTAGAGGGCAGGGGAAGGATGGGCGGCTACACCTTC. The encoded protein is CASSLEGRGRMGGYTF.

This clonotype was observed a few times. This chain connects TRBV15 to TRBJ2-5, with D unclear. Per germline, CDR1 LNHNV and CDR2 YYDKDF (reference sequence). The CDR3 covers 15 residues. Trimming removed 1 base from V and 3 bases from J, with 12 bases in between. CDR3 DNA sequence: TGTGCCACCAGCAGAGGTGTTGGGGTCAAAGAGACCCAGTACTTC. Translated: CATSRGVGVKETQYF.

The chain combines TRBV12-3 or TRBV12-4 with TRBJ1-2; D is perhaps TRBD1 (5 bases). The CDR3 totals 15 residues. The ends were cut back, 6 bases at V and 5 bases at J, with 19 bases in the middle. In nucleotides, the CDR3 is TGTGCCAGCAGAGACTTGAGGGGAATCCGGTATGGCTACACCTTC. Encoded protein: CASRDLRGIRYGYTF.

The J gene is TRBJ2-5, the V gene TRBV25-1; 9 bases are a match to TRBD1. CDR3 length: 16 amino acids. The V and J ends lost 4 bases and 0 bases, in that order; junction bases with no gene match: 6. CDR1 MGHDK and CDR2 SYGVNS come from the germline V gene. Here the CDR3 DNA reads TGTGCCAGCAGTGCCTTGGGACAGGGCAACCAAGAGACCCAGTACTTC. Amino acids: CASSALGQGNQETQYF.

This clonotype has only a few counts. The genes are TRBV10-3 and TRBJ1-2; D uncertain. V lost 6 bases, J lost 1 base, and 3 bases lay in between. The germline CDR1 and CDR2 sequences are ENHRY and SYGVKD. This CDR3 region has 11 residues. The CDR3: CAIRDNYGYTF. The CDR3 DNA sequence: TGTGCCATCAGGGATAACTATGGCTACACCTTC.

This clonotype was picked up a small number of times. The chain recombines TRBV6-5 with TRBJ2-1; 12 positions agree with TRBD2. The CDR3 loop spans 16 amino acids. Per germline, CDR1 MNHEY and CDR2 SVGAGI. Trimming took 4 bases from V and 8 from J; bases not matched to a gene: 9. The CDR3 reads CASSSPGLAGFYEQFF. The CDR3 DNA is TGTGCCAGCAGTTCCCCAGGACTAGCGGGGTTTTATGAGCAGTTCTTC.

This clonotype was recorded only once. V gene TRBV5-4 combines with J gene TRBJ2-7; D possibly corresponds to TRBD1 (5 bases). The germline gives CDR1 SGHNT, CDR2 YYREEE (reference sequence). The ends were cut back, 0 bases at V and 3 bases at J, with 10 bases in the middle. This CDR3 is 14 amino acids long. This CDR3 is CASSLEGSIYEQYF. As DNA, the CDR3 is TGTGCCAGCAGCTTGGAGGGGTCCATCTACGAGCAGTACTTC.

This chain links TRBV7-2 with TRBJ2-5; no clear D gene. Trimming removed 4 bases from V and 0 bases from J, with 6 bases in between. The CDR3 runs 13 residues. From germline, CDR1 is SGHTA and CDR2 FQGNSA. The CDR3 reads CASSSVYQETQYF. For the CDR3, the DNA is TGTGCCAGCAGCTCAGTGTACCAAGAGACCCAGTACTTC.

The chain carries TRBV25-1 and TRBJ2-7, with 7 bases matching TRBD1. The CDR3 sequence is 15 residues long. Trimming cost V 2 bases and J 6 bases; bases outside gene matches: 10. CDR1 is MGHDK and CDR2 is SYGVNS in the germline V gene. The CDR3 region has the DNA TGTGCCAGCAGTGAACTCGACAGGGATTTGAGCGAGCAGTACTTC. The encoded protein is CASSELDRDLSEQYF.

This clonotype was recorded many times. The rearrangement joins TRBV7-2 to TRBJ1-6; D unresolved. Trimming stripped 1 base from V and 10 bases from J, with 8 bases between. This CDR3 is 13 amino acids long. Looked up from germline, CDR1 is SGHTA and CDR2 is FQGNSA. The CDR3 here is CASSLDHTSPLHF. The CDR3 region has the DNA TGTGCCAGCAGCTTAGATCATACGTCACCCCTCCACTTT.

The chain recombines TRBV20-1 with TRBJ1-4, with D perhaps TRBD1 (5 bases). Germline loops: CDR1 DFQATT, CDR2 SNEGSKA (reference sequence). The CDR3 has 14 residues. The CDR3 protein is CAWGGGFANEKLFF. In DNA, the CDR3 is TGCGCGTGGGGTGGGGGGTTTGCTAATGAAAAACTGTTTTTT.

The rearrangement links TRBV11-2 to TRBJ2-2; no definite D call. This CDR3 is 17 amino acids long. The V end lost 2 bases, the J end lost 0 bases, and 13 bases lay between the germline ends. Germline CDR1 reads SGHAT; CDR2 reads FQNNGV. The CDR3 DNA reads TGTGCCAGCAGCTTAAATATTAGGATCGCGAACACCGGGGAGCTGTTTTTT. Translating it yields CASSLNIRIANTGELFF.

This sequence joins TRBV5-4 and TRBJ1-1, with TRBD1 matching 9 bases. In germline, CDR1 is SGHNT, CDR2 YYREEE (reference sequence). V lost 3 bases to trimming and J lost 4 bases; unmatched junction nucleotides: 7. The CDR3 extends over 15 amino acids. CDR3: CASSWRDRVSTEAFF. CDR3 coding DNA: TGTGCCAGCAGCTGGAGGGACAGGGTTAGCACTGAAGCTTTCTTT. The full variable domain, with the rest looked up from reference TRBV5-4 and TRBJ1-1, is ETGVTQSPTHLIKTRGQQVTLRCSSQSGHNTVSWYQQALGQGPQFIFQYYREEENGRGNFPPRFSGLQFPNYSSELNVNALELDDSALYLCASSWRDRVSTEAFFGQGTRLTVV.

The J gene is TRBJ1-5, the V gene TRBV7-6; 7 positions match TRBD1. Trimming at V came to 5 bases and at J to 5 bases, leaving 6 bases not matched to a gene. Germline V gene sequence: CDR1 SGHVS, CDR2 FNYEAQ. The CDR3 is 14 residues long. CDR3 sequence: CASSIRQGDQPQHF. The CDR3 DNA reads as TGTGCCAGCAGCATCCGACAGGGTGATCAGCCCCAGCATTTT.

This clonotype was observed a handful of times. This sequence joins TRBV6-8 and TRBJ2-2; D is unresolved. The CDR3 is 13 residues long. The V end lost 1 base, the J end lost 5 bases, and 5 bases lay between the germline ends. From germline, CDR1 is MNHGY and CDR2 SAAAGT. For the CDR3, the DNA is TGTGCCAGCAGTTACTACGGGACCGGGGAGCTGTTTTTT. Amino acids: CASSYYGTGELFF.

This clonotype turned up a few times. The chain links TRBV12-3 or TRBV12-4 to TRBJ2-3; TRBD2 is a possible D gene (6 bases). This CDR3 has 12 amino acids. V lost 2 bases, J lost 14 bases, and 14 bases lay in between. CDR3 protein: CASSLSPWGGYF. Here the CDR3 DNA reads TGTGCCAGCAGTTTAAGCCCCTGGGGAGGGTATTTT.

This rearrangement joins TRBV6-6 to TRBJ2-1, with 9 nucleotides matching TRBD1. The CDR3 is made up of 15 amino acids. V trimming: 4 bases; J trimming: 8 bases; junction bases outside the gene matches: 9. Germline-derived CDR1 and CDR2 are MNHNY and SVGAGI (reference sequence). The CDR3 is CASSLGQGWDDEQFF. The CDR3 DNA is TGTGCCAGCAGTTTGGGACAGGGCTGGGATGATGAGCAGTTCTTC.